The TCR beta chain described here comes from a study of shared clonotypes between healthy human individuals. The authors ran the assay at deep level. The material for each subset, its genomic DNA, was split evenly across several immunoSEQ plates. Assay used: immunoSEQ multiplex PCR; TCRdb lists only in-frame clones, some missing. The sample includes over a million clones, around 97% of them seen just once. The CDR3 has 14 amino acids. J lost 7 bases, V lost 2 bases, and 8 bases had no gene match. Germline CDR1 and CDR2: MNHNS and SASEGT. This chain links TRBV6-1 with TRBJ2-7, with 7 bases identical to TRBD2. The TCR was taken from a man aged 25-45 years in good health. What was sequenced was naive CD4+ T cells sorted from blood. Subset reported: CD45RA+ positively selected. The CDR3 DNA follows: TGTGCCAGCAGTGAATGGGCTAGCGGACGAGAGCAGTACTTC. Protein sequence: CASSEWASGREQYF.